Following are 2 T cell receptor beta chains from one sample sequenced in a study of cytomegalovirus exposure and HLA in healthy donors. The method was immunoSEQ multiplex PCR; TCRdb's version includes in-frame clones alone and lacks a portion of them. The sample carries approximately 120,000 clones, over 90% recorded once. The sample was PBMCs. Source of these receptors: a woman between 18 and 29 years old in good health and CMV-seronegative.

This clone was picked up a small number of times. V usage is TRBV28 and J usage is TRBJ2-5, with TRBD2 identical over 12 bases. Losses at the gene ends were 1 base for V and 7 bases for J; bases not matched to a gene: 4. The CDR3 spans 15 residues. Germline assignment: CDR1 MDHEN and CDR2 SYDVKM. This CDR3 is CASSLLASGRGTQYF. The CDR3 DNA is TGTGCCAGCAGTTTATTGGCTAGCGGGAGGGGGACCCAGTACTTC.

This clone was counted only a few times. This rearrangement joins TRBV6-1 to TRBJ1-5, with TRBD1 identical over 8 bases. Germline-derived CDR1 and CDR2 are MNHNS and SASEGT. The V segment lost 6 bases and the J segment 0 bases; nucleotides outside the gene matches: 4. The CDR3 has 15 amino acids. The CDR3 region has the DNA TGTGCCAGCAGGGGACAGGTTACTAGCAATCAGCCCCAGCATTTT. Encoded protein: CASRGQVTSNQPQHF.